The subject of this entry is one T cell receptor (beta chain). The antigen it binds to is not known. The sample holds no much larger clone one base away, and base qualities are not on file. This entry comes from a study of early T cells in non-severe SARS-CoV-2 infection (dated by TCRdb to 2020 to 2023). For the study in its entirety: Because TCR sequencing was done on bulk RNA from unsorted whole blood, the alpha and beta chains could not be paired. Results the study describes overall, beyond this receptor: VDJdb matching was skewed toward anti-spike CD8 responses and likely underestimated virus-specific expansions, missing private and CD4 specificities.

Receptor amplification or capture employed 5' RACE. Sequencing took place on a NextSeq 500. In the TCR library protocol, unique molecular identifiers were attached to individual cDNA molecules to correct for PCR bias and sequencing error. Both TCR alpha and beta chains were sequenced, and tight co-correlation was observed between alpha and beta sequence abundances in each sample. Concerning the study's data processing: Decombinator V4 was used to perform V gene, J gene and CDR3 annotation of TCR sequences. TCRs were defined as expanded if a significant change between any two time points was detected under a Poisson model with p below 0.0001. TCR abundances were normalised to the total number of TCRs sequenced per sample and were expressed as counts per million. TRAV1-2 paired with TRAJ12, TRAJ20 or TRAJ33 defined MAIT TCRs, while TRAV10 paired with TRAJ18 defined iNKT TCRs. A search of VDJdb, accessed on 1 November 2021, was run for TCRs annotated to CMV, EBV and SARS-CoV-2, with TCRs annotated for multiple antigens excluded. TCRdb trimmed the raw reads at Q25, called clones with MiXCR and kept productive beta chains. Rows are combined by CDR3 protein, so each entry shows the most common genes and DNA. The V and J calls come from TCRdb's annotation, not from the publication. The sample yields some 73,000 distinct CDR3 sequences; 10% to 15% were counted once. The ten largest account for roughly 3.1% of the sample.

Trimming accounts for 1 base at V and 2 bases at J, while the number of junction bases matched to no gene is 10. The germline V gene (reference sequence) specifies PRHDT as CDR1 and FYEKMQ as CDR2. The CDR3 starts with the cysteine, ends with the phenylalanine, and has 18 residues. The only DNA kept is the CDR3, 54 bases in frame from the first base. This was a case-control study nested in a cohort of healthcare workers in London, UK, who had nasopharyngeal swab PCR tests and blood samples taken every week. Healthcare workers were recruited between 23 and 31 March 2020, during the week of the UK lockdown, and were followed weekly for up to roughly 16 weeks.

The source of this sequence is an adult who was a healthcare worker with PCR-confirmed SARS-CoV-2 infection or an uninfected control (not recorded which). Sequences were obtained from whole blood. This sequence uses TRBV13 and TRBJ2-3, with 9 bases matching TRBD2. CDR3 region: CASSLEKTSGSSTDTQYF. The sequenced DNA: TGTGCCAGCAGCTTAGAAAAGACTAGCGGCAGTTCCACAGATACGCAGTATTTT.